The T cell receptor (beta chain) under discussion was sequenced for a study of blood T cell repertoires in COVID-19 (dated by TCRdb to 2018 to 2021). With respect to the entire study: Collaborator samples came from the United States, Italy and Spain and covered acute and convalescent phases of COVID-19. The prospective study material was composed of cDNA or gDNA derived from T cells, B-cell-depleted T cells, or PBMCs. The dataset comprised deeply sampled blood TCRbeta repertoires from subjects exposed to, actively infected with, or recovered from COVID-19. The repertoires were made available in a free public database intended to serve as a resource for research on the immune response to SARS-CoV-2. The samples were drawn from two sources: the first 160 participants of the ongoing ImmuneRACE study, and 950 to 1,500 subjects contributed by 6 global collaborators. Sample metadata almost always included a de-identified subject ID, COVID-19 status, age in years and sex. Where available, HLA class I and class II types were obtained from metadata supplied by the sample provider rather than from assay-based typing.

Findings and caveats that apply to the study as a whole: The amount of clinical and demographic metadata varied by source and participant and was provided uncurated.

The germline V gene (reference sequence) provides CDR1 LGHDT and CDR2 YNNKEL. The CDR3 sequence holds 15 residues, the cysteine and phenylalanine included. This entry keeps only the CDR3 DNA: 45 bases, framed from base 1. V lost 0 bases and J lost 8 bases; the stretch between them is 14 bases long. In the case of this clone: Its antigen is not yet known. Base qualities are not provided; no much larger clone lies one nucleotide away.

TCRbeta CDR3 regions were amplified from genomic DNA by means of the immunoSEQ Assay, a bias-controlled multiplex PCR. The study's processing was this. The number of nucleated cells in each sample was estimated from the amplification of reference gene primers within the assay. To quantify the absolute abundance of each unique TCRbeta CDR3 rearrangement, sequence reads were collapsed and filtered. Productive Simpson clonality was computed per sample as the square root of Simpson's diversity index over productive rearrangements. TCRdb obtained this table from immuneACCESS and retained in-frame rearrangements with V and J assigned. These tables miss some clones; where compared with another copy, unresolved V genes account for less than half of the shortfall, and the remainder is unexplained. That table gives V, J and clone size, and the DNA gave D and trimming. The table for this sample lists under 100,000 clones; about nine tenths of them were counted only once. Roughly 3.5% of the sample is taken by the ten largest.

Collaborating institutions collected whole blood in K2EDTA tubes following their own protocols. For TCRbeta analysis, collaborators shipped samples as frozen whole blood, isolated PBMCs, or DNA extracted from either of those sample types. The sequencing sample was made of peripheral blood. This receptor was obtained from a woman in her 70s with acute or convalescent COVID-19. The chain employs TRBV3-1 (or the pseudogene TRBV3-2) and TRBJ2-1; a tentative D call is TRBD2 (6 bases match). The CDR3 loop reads CASSQEKLAKDEQFF. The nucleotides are TGTGCCAGCAGCCAAGAGAAACTAGCTAAGGATGAGCAGTTCTTC.